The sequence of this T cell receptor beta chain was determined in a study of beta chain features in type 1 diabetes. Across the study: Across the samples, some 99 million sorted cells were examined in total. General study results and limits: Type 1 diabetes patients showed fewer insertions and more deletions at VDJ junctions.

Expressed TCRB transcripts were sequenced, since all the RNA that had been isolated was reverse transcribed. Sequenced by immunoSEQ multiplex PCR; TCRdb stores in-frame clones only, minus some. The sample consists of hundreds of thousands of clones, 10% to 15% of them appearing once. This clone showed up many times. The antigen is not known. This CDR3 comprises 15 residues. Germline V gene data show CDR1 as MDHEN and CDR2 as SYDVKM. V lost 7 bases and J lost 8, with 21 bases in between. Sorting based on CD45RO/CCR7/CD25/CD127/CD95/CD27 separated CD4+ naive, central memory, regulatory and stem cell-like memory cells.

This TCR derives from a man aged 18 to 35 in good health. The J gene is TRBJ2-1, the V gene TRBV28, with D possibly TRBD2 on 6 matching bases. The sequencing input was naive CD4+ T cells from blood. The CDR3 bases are TGTGCCAGCACCTTCTCGGGACTTCCCTCGGATGAGCAGTTCTTC. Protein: CASTFSGLPSDEQFF.